Below are 8 T cell receptor beta chains sequenced from a single sample in a study of blood T cell repertoires in COVID-19. Profiled with immunoSEQ multiplex PCR; TCRdb holds only in-frame clones, not every one. The profile shows approximately 670,000 clones, around 90% of them singletons. The material sequenced was peripheral blood. These receptor sequences come from a young woman with acute or convalescent COVID-19.

CDR3 nucleotide sequence: TGTGCCAGCAGCCAATTTACGTTAGCGGAAAGCACAGATACGCAGTATTTT. Translation gives CASSQFTLAESTDTQYF. The chain links TRBV14 to TRBJ2-3; possible D gene TRBD2, 6 bases. The CDR3 consists of 17 residues. V was trimmed by 2 bases and J by 0 bases, leaving 15 bases between them. The germline gives CDR1 SGHDN, CDR2 FVKESK.

The chain couples TRBV9 to TRBJ2-1; a weak D match, TRBD1 (5 bases). The CDR3 contains 19 residues. V was clipped by 4 bases and J by 0 bases, with 23 bases between them. Germline-derived CDR1 and CDR2 are SGDLS and YYNGEE. The CDR3 DNA reads TGTGCCAGCAGCCCTCGTCAGGGCAGTTCGGATAGCTCCTACAATGAGCAGTTCTTC. The encoded protein is CASSPRQGSSDSSYNEQFF.

The chain joins TRBV7-9 to TRBJ2-1, with a weak D call TRBD2 (6 bases). V dropped 6 bases and J dropped 0 bases, with 15 bases sitting between them. CDR3 size: 16 residues. Germline CDR1 SEHNR, CDR2 FQNEAQ (reference sequence). The CDR3 nucleotides read TGTGCCAGCAGTTATCCGGGACTTCTCTCCTACAATGAGCAGTTCTTC. Translation: CASSYPGLLSYNEQFF. The complete variable domain, with remaining parts taken from reference TRBV7-9 and TRBJ2-1, reads DTGVSQNPRHKITKRGQNVTFRCDPISEHNRLYWYRQTLGQGPEFLTYFQNEAQLEKSRLLSDRFSAERPKGSFSTLEIQRTEQGDSAMYLCASSYPGLLSYNEQFFGPGTRLTVL.

The V gene is TRBV19, the J gene TRBJ1-1; 7 nucleotides line up with TRBD1. CDR1 is LNHDA, CDR2 SQIVND, per germline (reference sequence). With 5 bases clipped from V and 11 bases from J, the junction kept 14 bases outside the gene matches. This CDR3 contains 14 residues. This CDR3 is CASSLTPRTGGAFF. As DNA, the CDR3 is TGTGCCAGTAGTCTGACCCCTCGGACAGGAGGGGCTTTCTTT.

The table lists this clone with a count of one. V is TRBV6-5 and J is TRBJ2-7, with TRBD1 matching over 7 bases. The CDR3 has 15 amino acids. V lost 4 bases, J lost 1 base, and 7 bases stayed unmatched. Germline V gene lookup returns CDR1 MNHEY and CDR2 SVGAGI. In nucleotides, the CDR3 is TGTGCCAGCAGTTCCGTCCAGGGGGAATCCTACGAGCAGTACTTC. Translating it yields CASSSVQGESYEQYF.

V and J are TRBV29-1 and TRBJ2-3; 13 bases agree with TRBD2. CDR1 SQVTM and CDR2 ANQGSEA come from the germline V gene. The CDR3 runs to 15 residues. Unmatched junction bases numbered 6, after V lost 7 bases and J lost 2 bases. As DNA, the CDR3 is TGCAGCGGTCGGACTAGCGGGGGAATCACAGATACGCAGTATTTT. Residues: CSGRTSGGITDTQYF.

This chain's CDR3 is CASSPPLGGSETQYF. The DNA for the CDR3 is TGTGCCAGCTCACCACCGTTGGGGGGGTCAGAGACCCAGTACTTC. The chain couples TRBV18 to TRBJ2-5; 7 positions match TRBD2. Germline CDR1 KGHSH, CDR2 LQKENI. CDR3 length: 15 amino acids. J was trimmed by 4 bases and V by 0 bases; bases with no gene match: 5.

The chain is built from TRBV21-1 and TRBJ2-1; the table names TRBD1, a call not compared with the DNA. TRBV21-1 is tagged as a pseudogene. This CDR3 is built from 17 residues. DNA of the CDR3: TGTGCCAGCAGCAAAAGGACAGGGGGCCAGGTATACAATGAGCAGTTCTTC. Translated: CASSKRTGGQVYNEQFF.